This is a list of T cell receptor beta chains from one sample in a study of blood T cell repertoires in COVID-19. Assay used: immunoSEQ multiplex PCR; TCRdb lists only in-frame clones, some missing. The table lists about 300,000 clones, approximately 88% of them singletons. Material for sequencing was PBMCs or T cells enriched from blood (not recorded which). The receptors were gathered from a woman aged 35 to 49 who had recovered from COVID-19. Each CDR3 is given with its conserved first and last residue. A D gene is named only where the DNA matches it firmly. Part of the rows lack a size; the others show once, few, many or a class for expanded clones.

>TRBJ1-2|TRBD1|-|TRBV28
CASRTGGNYGYTF
TGTGCCAGCAGGACAGGGGGAAACTATGGCTACACCTTC
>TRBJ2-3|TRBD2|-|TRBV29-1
CSVEDVAGTSTDTQYF
TGCAGCGTTGAAGATGTAGCGGGAACTAGCACAGATACGCAGTATTTT
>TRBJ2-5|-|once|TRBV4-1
CASSQDWGVTQYF
TGCGCCAGCAGCCAAGATTGGGGGGTGACCCAGTACTTC
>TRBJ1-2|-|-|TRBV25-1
CASSDRHSVYGYTF
TGTGCCAGCAGTGACCGTCACAGTGTCTATGGCTACACCTTC
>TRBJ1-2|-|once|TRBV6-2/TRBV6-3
CASSYSALKELGYTF
TGTGCCAGCAGTTACTCCGCCTTGAAAGAGCTCGGCTACACCTTC
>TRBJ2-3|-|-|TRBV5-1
CASSLLQGSAGTDTQYF
TGCGCCAGCAGCTTGCTTCAGGGGTCTGCTGGCACAGATACGCAGTATTTT
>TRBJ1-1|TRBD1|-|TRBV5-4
CASTDGQGWNTEAFF
TGTGCCAGCACCGACGGACAGGGATGGAACACTGAAGCTTTCTTT
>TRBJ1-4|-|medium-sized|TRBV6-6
CASSPRIAERRTNEKLFF
TGTGCCAGCAGTCCTCGAATAGCGGAGAGAAGGACTAATGAAAAACTGTTTTTT
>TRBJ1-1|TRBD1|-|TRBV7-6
CASSLGQGSTEAFF
TGTGCCAGCAGCTTGGGACAGGGGAGCACTGAAGCTTTCTTT
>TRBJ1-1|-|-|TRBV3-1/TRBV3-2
CASSPTWTGPGTEAFF
TGTGCCAGCAGCCCAACCTGGACGGGTCCGGGGACTGAAGCTTTCTTT
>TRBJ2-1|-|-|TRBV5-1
CASRGTGSSYNEQFF
TGCGCCAGCAGGGGAACAGGGAGCTCCTACAATGAGCAGTTCTTC
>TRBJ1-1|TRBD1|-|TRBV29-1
CSVDRGLNTEAFF
TGCAGCGTCGACAGGGGGCTGAACACTGAAGCTTTCTTT
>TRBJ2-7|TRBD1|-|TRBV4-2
CASSQDDRAHEQYF
TGTGCCAGCAGCCAAGACGACAGGGCCCACGAGCAGTACTTC
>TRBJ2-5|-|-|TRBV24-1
CATSDYREETQYF
TGTGCCACCAGTGATTACAGGGAAGAGACCCAGTACTTC
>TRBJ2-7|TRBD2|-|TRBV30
CACRLAGGPYEQYF
TGTGCCTGCCGTCTAGCGGGAGGGCCCTACGAGCAGTACTTC
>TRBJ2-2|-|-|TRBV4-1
CASSQVSGYNTGELFF
TGCGCCAGCAGCCAAGTTAGCGGATATAACACCGGGGAGCTGTTTTTT
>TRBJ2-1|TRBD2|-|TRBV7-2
CASSLGSSGGLYNEQFF
TGTGCCAGCAGCTTAGGGTCTAGCGGGGGGCTTTACAATGAGCAGTTCTTC
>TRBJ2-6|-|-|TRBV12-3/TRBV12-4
CASSSSGANVLTF
TGTGCCAGCAGCAGCTCTGGGGCCAACGTCCTGACTTTC
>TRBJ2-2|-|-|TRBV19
CASSGAATGELFF
TGTGCCAGTAGTGGTGCGGCCACCGGGGAGCTGTTTTTT
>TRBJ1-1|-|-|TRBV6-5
CASTEGVLDTEAFF
TGTGCCAGCACCGAAGGGGTCCTGGACACTGAAGCTTTCTTT
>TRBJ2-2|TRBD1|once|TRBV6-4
CASPYTGGFVGELFF
TGTGCCAGCCCATACACAGGGGGCTTTGTCGGGGAGCTGTTTTTT
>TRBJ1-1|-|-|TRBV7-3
CASSLTTGHREAFF
TGTGCCAGCAGCTTAACGACGGGACACCGTGAAGCTTTCTTT
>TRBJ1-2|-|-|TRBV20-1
CSGEDRGGYTF
TGCAGCGGCGAGGATAGGGGCGGCTACACCTTC
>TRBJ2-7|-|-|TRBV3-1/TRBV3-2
CASSQVSTGRYEQYF
TGTGCCAGCAGCCAAGTATCGACAGGGAGGTACGAGCAGTACTTC
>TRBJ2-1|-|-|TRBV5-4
CAWTSGLSSYNEQFF
TGTGCCTGGACGAGCGGCCTTTCCTCCTACAATGAGCAGTTCTTC
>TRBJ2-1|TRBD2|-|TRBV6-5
CASRIGLGNEQFF
TGTGCCAGCAGGATCGGACTAGGCAATGAGCAGTTCTTC
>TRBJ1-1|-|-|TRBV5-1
CASSFQEGYTEAFF
TGCGCCAGCAGCTTCCAGGAGGGATACACTGAAGCTTTCTTT
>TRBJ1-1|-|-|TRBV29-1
CSVVTGNTEAFF
TGCAGCGTTGTGACGGGTAACACTGAAGCTTTCTTT
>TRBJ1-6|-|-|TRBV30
CAWGTLGGSPLHF
TGTGCCTGGGGGACATTGGGGGGTTCACCCCTCCACTTT
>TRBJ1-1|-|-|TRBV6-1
CASTESLYRVVNTEAFF
TGTGCCAGCACTGAATCCCTTTACAGGGTTGTGAACACTGAAGCTTTCTTT
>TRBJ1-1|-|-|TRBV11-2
CASSLIAATEAFF
TGTGCCAGCAGCTTAATAGCGGCCACTGAAGCTTTCTTT
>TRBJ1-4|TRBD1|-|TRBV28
CASSSPRPRQGANEKLFF
TGTGCCAGCAGTTCCCCCCGGCCCCGACAGGGGGCAAATGAAAAACTGTTTTTT
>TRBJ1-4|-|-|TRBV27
CASRPGVSNEKLFF
TGTGCCAGCAGGCCAGGGGTATCTAATGAAAAACTGTTTTTT
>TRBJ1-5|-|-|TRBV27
CASSFSGNQPQHF
TGTGCCAGCAGTTTCTCGGGAAATCAGCCCCAGCATTTT
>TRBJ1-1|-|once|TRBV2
CASSESVRVATEAFF
TGTGCCAGCAGTGAAAGTGTCAGGGTTGCCACTGAAGCTTTCTTT
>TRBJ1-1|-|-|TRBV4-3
CASSQGLGRPGDEAFF
TGCGCCAGCAGCCAAGGACTCGGCCGCCCGGGGGATGAAGCTTTCTTT
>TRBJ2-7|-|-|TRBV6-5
CASSYTGPGEQYF
TGTGCCAGCAGTTACACAGGGCCGGGCGAGCAGTACTTC
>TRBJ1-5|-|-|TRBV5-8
CASSLARNQPQHF
TGTGCCAGCAGCTTGGCGCGGAATCAGCCCCAGCATTTT
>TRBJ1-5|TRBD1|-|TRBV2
CASSLDRGVVNQPQHF
TGTGCCAGCAGTCTGGACAGGGGTGTTGTTAATCAGCCCCAGCATTTT
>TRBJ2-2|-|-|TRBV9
CASSVATGGVTGELFF
TGTGCCAGCAGCGTAGCTACTGGGGGCGTCACCGGGGAGCTGTTTTTT
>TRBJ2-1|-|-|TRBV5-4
CASSTRGWNEQFF
TGTGCCAGCAGCACCAGGGGTTGGAATGAGCAGTTCTTC
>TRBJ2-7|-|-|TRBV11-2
CASSQPRPGDEQYF
TGTGCCAGCAGCCAGCCGCGTCCGGGGGACGAGCAGTACTTC
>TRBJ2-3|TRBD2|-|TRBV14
CASSQTSGGAVYTQYF
TGTGCCAGCAGCCAAACTAGCGGGGGGGCCGTTTATACGCAGTATTTT
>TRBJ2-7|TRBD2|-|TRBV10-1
CASSDPGLANDEQYF
TGCGCCAGCAGTGACCCCGGACTAGCGAACGACGAGCAGTACTTC
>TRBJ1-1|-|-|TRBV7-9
CASSLYGVNTEAFF
TGTGCCAGCAGCCTCTACGGGGTGAACACTGAAGCTTTCTTT
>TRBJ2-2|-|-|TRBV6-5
CASLKGSGGNGELFF
TGTGCCAGCCTAAAAGGTTCGGGGGGCAACGGGGAGCTGTTTTTT
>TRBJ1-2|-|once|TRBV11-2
CASSLGRSTGAYGYTF
TGTGCCAGCAGCTTAGGCCGCTCGACAGGAGCCTATGGCTACACCTTC
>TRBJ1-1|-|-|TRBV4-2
CASSQGRGPNTEAFF
TGTGCCAGCAGCCAAGGTAGGGGCCCGAACACTGAAGCTTTCTTT
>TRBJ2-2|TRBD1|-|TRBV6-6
CASSKPGTGVTGELFF
TGTGCCAGCAGTAAACCCGGGACAGGGGTAACCGGGGAGCTGTTTTTT
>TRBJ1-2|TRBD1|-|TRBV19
CASSRWGQKYGYTF
TGTGCCAGTAGTCGGTGGGGACAGAAATATGGCTACACCTTC
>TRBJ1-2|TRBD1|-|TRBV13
CASSLGARRQGRGGYTF
TGTGCCAGCAGCTTAGGGGCCCGAAGACAGGGTAGGGGTGGCTACACCTTC
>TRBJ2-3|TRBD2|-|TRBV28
CASSGRKRGGRKDTQYF
TGTGCCAGCAGTGGAAGAAAGCGGGGGGGCCGGAAAGATACGCAGTATTTT
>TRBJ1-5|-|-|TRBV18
CASSPNINQPQHF
TGTGCCAGCTCACCAAATATAAATCAGCCCCAGCATTTT
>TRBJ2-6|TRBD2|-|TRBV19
CASGRTGDAGANVLTF
TGTGCCAGCGGGAGGACGGGAGACGCTGGGGCCAACGTCCTGACTTTC
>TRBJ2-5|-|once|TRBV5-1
CASSLNGVAGETQYF
TGCGCCAGCAGCTTGAACGGGGTCGCGGGAGAGACCCAGTACTTC
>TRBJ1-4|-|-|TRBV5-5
CASSSRQATNEKLFF
TGTGCCAGCAGCTCCCGACAAGCAACTAATGAAAAACTGTTTTTT
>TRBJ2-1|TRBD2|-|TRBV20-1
CSASSPSGNEQFF
TGCAGTGCTAGTTCCCCTAGCGGAAATGAGCAGTTCTTC
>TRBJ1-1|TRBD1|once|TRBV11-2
CASIGRRGGLQPLNTEAFF
TGTGCCAGCATCGGTCGGCGAGGGGGCCTTCAACCATTGAACACTGAAGCTTTCTTT
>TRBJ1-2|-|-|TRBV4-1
CASSYQQGYYGYTF
TGCGCCAGCAGCTACCAACAGGGCTACTATGGCTACACCTTC